A single sample gave rise to the 20 T cell receptor beta chains below, sequenced in a study of cytomegalovirus exposure and HLA in healthy donors. 13 Jbeta primers and 60 Vbeta primers were used for the PCR. TCRdb's copy holds only in-frame clones and misses some; the assay was immunoSEQ multiplex PCR. In the table there are 95,000 to 110,000 clones, about four fifths of which are singletons. Sequenced sample: PBMCs. The receptor set was obtained from a man aged 25 to 40 in good health and CMV-seropositive.

This rearrangement joins TRBV5-1 to TRBJ1-2, with 7 bases aligning to TRBD1. Germline V lookup: CDR1 SGHRS, CDR2 YFSETQ. The ends lost 4 bases at V and 6 bases at J; junction bases unmatched: 9. This CDR3 comprises 14 residues. CDR3 DNA: TGCGCCAGCAGCCTCACGACAGGGCCGGATGGCTACACCTTC. This sequence encodes CASSLTTGPDGYTF.

The V call is TRBV5-4, the J call TRBJ1-2, with D hard to call. The V end was cut by 3 bases, the J end by 0 bases, with 15 bases between. Germline values: CDR1 SGHNT, CDR2 YYREEE (reference sequence). This CDR3 has 16 residues. The CDR3 nucleotides read TGTGCCAGCAGCTCTTTACCTTCCGGAGCTAACTATGGCTACACCTTC. Translated, it gives CASSSLPSGANYGYTF.

This clone appeared a few times. CDR3 residues: CASSSGESSYNEQFF. The CDR3 region has the DNA TGCGCCAGCAGCTCCGGGGAGAGCTCCTACAATGAGCAGTTCTTC. The chain links TRBV5-1 to TRBJ2-1; a possible D gene is TRBD2 (5 bases). CDR3 length: 15 residues. The V and J ends lost 3 bases and 0 bases respectively, with 10 bases between them. Germline CDR1 SGHRS, CDR2 YFSETQ.

This chain connects TRBV2 to TRBJ1-1, with D hard to call. V lost 5 bases, J lost 2 bases, and 12 bases lay in between. The V gene's germline CDR1 is SNHLY and CDR2 FYNNEI. The CDR3 consists of 14 residues. The CDR3 protein is CASSTLRGNTEAFF. The CDR3 nucleotides are TGTGCCAGCAGTACCCTCCGGGGTAACACTGAAGCTTTCTTT. Supplemented by reference TRBV2 and TRBJ1-1, the full variable domain reads EPEVTQTPSHQVTQMGQEVILRCVPISNHLYFYWYRQILGQKVEFLVSFYNNEISEKSEIFDDQFSVERPDGSNFTLKIRSTKLEDSAMYFCASSTLRGNTEAFFGQGTRLTVV.

The chain recombines TRBV7-2 with TRBJ2-7, with TRBD2 as a possible D gene (5 bases). This CDR3 is built from 14 residues. CDR1 SGHTA and CDR2 FQGNSA come from the germline V gene. V lost 3 bases and J 5 bases, leaving 14 bases between the germline ends. CDR3 nucleotides: TGTGCCAGCAGCTTGGACCCGGAGGTCGACGAGCAGTACTTC. Amino acids: CASSLDPEVDEQYF.

V usage is TRBV10-3 and J usage is TRBJ2-7; a possible D gene is TRBD1 (5 bases). V lost 0 bases and J lost 3, with 9 bases in between. The CDR3 is made up of 14 amino acids. Germline CDR1 ENHRY, CDR2 SYGVKD. CDR3 bases: TGTGCCATCAGTGAGTCGGGGCGGCACTACGAGCAGTACTTC. This codes for CAISESGRHYEQYF.

The V and J genes are TRBV25-1 and TRBJ1-3; D might be TRBD1 (6 bases). V shed 1 base and J shed 5 bases, with 15 bases lying between them. There are 16 residues in the CDR3. CDR1 and CDR2 from the germline V gene are MGHDK and SYGVNS. The DNA for the CDR3 is TGTGCCAGCAGTGAATTTGACGGGGGGCGTAGAAACACCATATATTTT. The encoded protein is CASSEFDGGRRNTIYF.

The chain couples TRBV27 to TRBJ2-6; D remains unclear. Germline V CDR1 and CDR2: MNHEY, SMNVEV (reference sequence). CDR3 length: 17 residues. With 3 bases removed from V and 0 bases from J, the gap between germline ends came to 12 bases. The CDR3: CASSFTHPLSGANVLTF. CDR3 DNA sequence: TGTGCCAGCAGTTTCACACATCCCCTCTCTGGGGCCAACGTCCTGACTTTC.

The rearrangement links TRBV7-9 to TRBJ2-3, with D tentatively TRBD2 (6 bases). Germline CDR1 SEHNR, CDR2 FQNEAQ (reference sequence). Trimming took off 6 bases at V and 1 base at J, with 17 bases between the two ends. The CDR3 is 16 residues long. CDR3 sequence (DNA): TGTGCCAGCAGTGTAGCTCTGGGGGGTGGCACAGATACGCAGTATTTT. Amino acid sequence: CASSVALGGGTDTQYF.

The rearrangement links TRBV7-2 to TRBJ2-7; 11 bases align to TRBD2. Germline V CDR1 and CDR2: SGHTA, FQGNSA. With V trimmed by 3 bases and J by 9 bases, 13 bases remained unmatched. This CDR3 contains 16 residues. The CDR3 sequence: CASSLVLAGAAVGQYF. In nucleotides, the CDR3 is TGTGCCAGCAGCTTGGTACTAGCGGGGGCCGCCGTCGGGCAGTACTTC.

The table lists this clone with a few counts. This chain links TRBV29-1 with TRBJ1-2, with D perhaps matching TRBD1 (6 bases). Germline CDR1 SQVTM, CDR2 ANQGSEA. V dropped 7 bases and J dropped 4 bases, with 10 bases sitting between them. The CDR3 sequence is 11 residues long. The CDR3 DNA sequence: TGCAGCGCTGGGACAAGCTATGGCTACACCTTC. It encodes CSAGTSYGYTF. The variable domain in full, completed from reference TRBV29-1 and TRBJ1-2, reads SAVISQKPSRDICQRGTSLTIQCQVDSQVTMMFWYRQQPGQSLTLIATANQGSEATYESGFVIDKFPISRPNLTFSTLTVSNMSPEDSSIYLCSAGTSYGYTFGSGTRLTVV.

The genes are TRBV29-1 and TRBJ1-5, with TRBD1 as a possible D gene (6 bases). This CDR3 contains 16 residues. Germline values: CDR1 SQVTM, CDR2 ANQGSEA. Trimming cost V 6 bases and J 1 base, with 19 bases left between them. The CDR3 is CSVAEGGSGSNQPQHF. The CDR3 coding sequence is TGCAGCGTGGCAGAGGGGGGGTCTGGAAGCAATCAGCCCCAGCATTTT.

V and J are TRBV7-9 and TRBJ2-6, with D perhaps TRBD2 (5 bases). V lost 0 bases and J 0 bases, leaving 9 bases between the germline ends. The CDR3 is 17 amino acids. CDR1 and CDR2 (germline): SEHNR, FQNEAQ (reference sequence). CDR3: CASSLAWRSSGANVLTF. In DNA form, the CDR3 reads TGTGCCAGCAGCTTAGCGTGGAGGTCCTCTGGGGCCAACGTCCTGACTTTC.

The rearrangement uses TRBV7-6 and TRBJ2-5; 7 bases fit TRBD2. Germline CDR1 reads SGHVS; CDR2 reads FNYEAQ. This CDR3 has 14 residues. With V trimmed by 5 bases and J by 1 base, 4 bases remained unmatched. The CDR3 bases are TGTGCCAGCAGCACGGGGGGAGTCCAAGAGACCCAGTACTTC. Translated: CASSTGGVQETQYF.

This sequence joins TRBV10-3 and TRBJ1-1, with D perhaps matching TRBD1 (6 bases). The V gene's germline CDR1 is ENHRY and CDR2 SYGVKD. CDR3 length equals 15 residues. V lost 8 bases and J lost 3, with 19 bases in between. The CDR3 DNA sequence: TGTGCCATCCGTGCCGGCGCAGGGGTGGACACTGAAGCTTTCTTT. This sequence encodes CAIRAGAGVDTEAFF.

The chain has TRBV12-5 and TRBJ2-1; 11 nucleotides line up with TRBD2. Germline V CDR1 and CDR2: LGHNT, FRNRAP. Trimming at V came to 1 base and at J to 5 bases, leaving 13 bases not matched to a gene. This CDR3 is 19 amino acids long. In DNA, the CDR3 is TGTGCTAGTGGTTTGGGAGCACCCGTAGCGGGGGGGCCACACAATGAGCAGTTCTTC. Encoded protein: CASGLGAPVAGGPHNEQFF.

The chain recombines TRBV5-4 with TRBJ2-2; 10 bases align to TRBD2. CDR3 length: 15 amino acids. The germline gives CDR1 SGHNT, CDR2 YYREEE (reference sequence). V lost 4 bases and J lost 6; bases outside the gene matches: 6. The CDR3 DNA is TGTGCCAGCAGCCGTCCCGGGACTAGCGCCGGGGAGCTGTTTTTT. This encodes CASSRPGTSAGELFF.

The chain joins TRBV5-8 to TRBJ2-4; 7 nucleotides line up with TRBD1. Germline V lookup: CDR1 SGHTS, CDR2 YDEGEE. The junction had 5 bases not matched to a gene; V was cut back by 1 base and J by 7 bases. The CDR3 extends over 14 amino acids. The CDR3 reads CASSLTGVGNIQYF. As DNA, the CDR3 is TGTGCCAGCAGCTTGACAGGGGTAGGGAACATTCAGTACTTC.

This chain links TRBV30 with TRBJ2-6, with 10 bases matching TRBD1. Germline lookup yields CDR1 GTSNPN and CDR2 SVGIG (reference sequence). This CDR3 is built from 16 residues. Trimming cost V 7 bases and J 0 bases; bases outside gene matches: 6. CDR3 sequence: CAYGTGVSSGANVLTF. The CDR3 DNA is TGTGCCTACGGGACAGGGGTTAGCTCTGGGGCCAACGTCCTGACTTTC.

This sequence joins TRBV5-5 and TRBJ1-1; D is unresolved. Between the trimmed V and J ends, which lost 1 base and 5 bases, there was a span of 21 bases. Germline loops: CDR1 SGHKS, CDR2 YYEKEE (reference sequence). The CDR3 is 17 amino acids. The CDR3 DNA sequence: TGTGCCAGCAGCTTGTTCGAGGGTTCGGCGAGAGGGACTGAAGCTTTCTTT. This translates into CASSLFEGSARGTEAFF. Supplemented by reference TRBV5-5 and TRBJ1-1, the full variable domain reads DAGVTQSPTHLIKTRGQQVTLRCSPISGHKSVSWYQQVLGQGPQFIFQYYEKEERGRGNFPDRFSARQFPNYSSELNVNALLLGDSALYLCASSLFEGSARGTEAFFGQGTRLTVV.